This is a list of T cell receptor beta chains from one sample in a study of T-cell reconstitution after alpha-beta-depleted transplantation in children. TCRdb independently ran MiXCR on the PCR reads; one entry per CDR3 protein. The sample consists of 500,000 to 650,000 distinct CDR3 sequences, approximately 10% of them appearing once. The specimen was PBMCs, mostly from graft donor cells, collected 180 days after TCRalphabeta/CD19-depleted stem cell transplant. The receptor source for this set is a female patient younger than 10 who had a stem cell transplant for aplastic anemia, so the T cells may come from the graft donor. Both conserved end residues are part of each CDR3. A D gene is named only where the DNA matches it firmly. Clone size, where shown, is once, few, many, or a class for clones that have expanded.

length	V	D	size	J	CDR3	DNA
18	TRBV12-3/TRBV12-4	.	.	TRBJ1-4	CASRPERVSQNMHEKLFF	TGTGCCAGCAGGCCCGAGCGGGTATCCCAGAATATGCATGAAAAACTGTTTTTT
19	TRBV6-5	TRBD2	few	TRBJ2-1	CASSYSALLLAGAHNEQFF	TGTGCCAGCAGTTACTCAGCCCTACTACTAGCGGGGGCCCACAATGAGCAGTTCTTC
15	TRBV12-3/TRBV12-4	.	.	TRBJ2-4	CASSFWREAKNIQYF	TGTGCCAGCAGTTTCTGGCGGGAAGCCAAAAACATTCAGTACTTC
15	TRBV7-9	.	.	TRBJ1-1	CASRTGTWGNTEAFF	TGTGCCAGCAGAACCGGGACCTGGGGGAACACTGAAGCTTTCTTT
15	TRBV6-5	TRBD2	many	TRBJ2-1	CASSYTGTSRDEQFF	TGTGCCAGCAGTTACACTGGGACTAGCAGGGATGAGCAGTTCTTC
16	TRBV7-2	.	many	TRBJ2-2	CASSWGSLSGAGELFF	TGTGCCAGCAGCTGGGGGAGCCTGAGTGGGGCCGGGGAGCTGTTTTTT
14	TRBV7-9	.	.	TRBJ2-7	CARGPGIIGVEQYF	TGTGCCAGGGGCCCTGGGATCATCGGGGTCGAGCAGTACTTC
13	TRBV13	.	.	TRBJ2-7	CASSEDPYYEQYF	TGTGCCAGCAGTGAGGACCCCTACTACGAGCAGTACTTC
16	TRBV12-3/TRBV12-4	TRBD1	few	TRBJ2-5	CASSRPRTGGQETQYF	TGTGCCAGCAGCCGCCCGAGGACAGGGGGCCAAGAGACCCAGTACTTC
16	TRBV6-5	TRBD1	few	TRBJ2-1	CASSYSDRAAYNEQFF	TGTGCCAGCAGTTACTCTGACAGGGCCGCCTACAATGAGCAGTTCTTC
17	TRBV5-6	.	many	TRBJ2-4	CASSPQGRREAKNIQYF	TGTGCCAGCAGCCCCCAAGGTCGGAGAGAAGCCAAAAACATTCAGTACTTC
14	TRBV7-2	.	many	TRBJ1-2	CASSLAQTGYGYTF	TGTGCCAGCAGCTTAGCCCAGACAGGCTATGGCTACACCTTC
15	TRBV12-3/TRBV12-4	TRBD2	few	TRBJ2-1	CASSLRAGSYNEQFF	TGTGCCAGCAGTTTAAGAGCGGGAAGCTACAATGAGCAGTTCTTC
15	TRBV30	.	few	TRBJ1-4	CAWSVSRGRDEKLFF	TGTGCCTGGAGTGTAAGCCGGGGCCGGGATGAAAAACTGTTTTTT
11	TRBV6-2/TRBV6-3	.	.	TRBJ2-1	CASRAYNEQFF	TGTGCCAGCAGAGCCTACAATGAGCAGTTCTTC
17	TRBV5-1	TRBD2	many	TRBJ2-7	CASSLVIGRENFYEQYF	TGCGCCAGCAGCTTGGTCATCGGGCGGGAGAATTTCTACGAGCAGTACTTC
15	TRBV12-3/TRBV12-4	.	.	TRBJ2-3	CASSFLLAIPDTQYF	TGTGCCAGCAGTTTTTTGTTAGCGATTCCAGATACGCAGTATTTT
13	TRBV5-1	.	many	TRBJ2-5	CASSSGVGETQYF	TGCGCCAGCAGTTCCGGGGTGGGGGAGACCCAGTACTTC
15	TRBV19	.	.	TRBJ2-1	CASNPVESRVDEQFF	TGTGCCAGTAATCCTGTAGAGAGCAGGGTGGATGAGCAGTTCTTC
13	TRBV3-1	.	many	TRBJ2-5	CASSTVGGETQYF	TGTGCCAGCAGCACCGTAGGGGGGGAGACCCAGTACTTC
13	TRBV7-3	.	.	TRBJ2-2	CASSPWDSGELFF	TGTGCCAGCAGCCCCTGGGACTCCGGGGAGCTGTTTTTT
15	TRBV5-4	TRBD1	.	TRBJ1-1	CASSKSTGVNTEAFF	TGTGCCAGCAGCAAGTCGACAGGGGTGAACACTGAAGCTTTCTTT
14	TRBV28	TRBD2	.	TRBJ2-7	CASSDLAGSYEQYF	TGTGCCAGCAGTGACCTAGCGGGATCCTACGAGCAGTACTTC
15	TRBV7-9	TRBD1	few	TRBJ1-1	CASSTRQGNRAEAFF	TGTGCCAGCAGCACAAGACAGGGCAATAGGGCTGAAGCTTTCTTT
11	TRBV7-9	.	few	TRBJ2-4	CASSLDPVQYF	TGTGCCAGCAGCTTAGACCCCGTTCAGTACTTC
15	TRBV6-5	TRBD1	many	TRBJ1-1	CASSYSGQGNTEAFF	TGTGCCAGCAGTTACAGCGGACAGGGAAACACTGAAGCTTTCTTT
13	TRBV27	.	few	TRBJ1-1	CASSWRVNTEAFF	TGTGCCAGCAGTTGGAGAGTCAACACTGAAGCTTTCTTT
14	TRBV10-3	TRBD1	.	TRBJ1-2	CAITATGGSYGYTF	TGTGCCATCACCGCGACAGGGGGCAGCTATGGCTACACCTTC
16	TRBV27	TRBD1	.	TRBJ2-1	CASSLRGDRARVEQFF	TGTGCCAGCAGTTTAAGGGGGGACAGGGCGAGGGTTGAGCAGTTCTTC
17	TRBV20-1	TRBD2	few	TRBJ2-2	CSARDVLADPNTGELFF	TGCAGTGCTAGAGATGTACTAGCGGACCCGAACACCGGGGAGCTGTTTTTT
13	TRBV29-1	.	.	TRBJ1-5	CSAGTGRNQPQHF	TGCAGCGCCGGTACAGGGCGCAATCAGCCCCAGCATTTT